A single sample gave rise to the 27 T cell receptor beta chains below, sequenced in a study of Ad26.COV2.S vaccination and SARS-CoV-2 variants. Sequenced by immunoSEQ multiplex PCR; TCRdb stores in-frame clones only, minus some. The sample contains fewer than 900,000 clones, 89% of which appear only once. Described treatment: about 20 received Ad26.COV2.S at low or high dose, single or two shots; roughly 5 received placebo; per-sample allocation not given. Day 63 following the first vaccine or placebo injection was when the samples were taken. Here the sequenced sample was peripheral blood, taken in a trial of Ad26.COV2.S vaccine versus placebo. These receptors all stem from a person aged 18 to 59 who received the Ad26.COV2.S COVID-19 vaccine or a placebo.

This clone was seen a handful of times. This chain joins TRBV3-1 (or the pseudogene TRBV3-2) and TRBJ2-7; D ambiguous. The V end was cut by 0 bases, the J end by 0 bases, with 9 bases between. Germline CDR1 reads LGHDT; CDR2 reads YNNKEL (reference sequence). The CDR3 consists of 15 residues. CDR3 nucleotides: TGTGCCAGCAGCCAAGATAGCACAGCCTCCTACGAGCAGTACTTC. Its protein product is CASSQDSTASYEQYF.

Only a few counts were recorded for this clone. Additional DNA sequences in this sample encode the identical CDR3. The J gene is TRBJ2-7, the V gene TRBV6-1; D is unclear. Germline V gene sequence: CDR1 MNHNS, CDR2 SASEGT. V was pared by 3 bases and J by 3 bases, with 9 bases between. The CDR3 spans 13 residues. The CDR3 reads CASSDRARYEQYF. CDR3 DNA: TGTGCCAGCAGTGACAGAGCCCGCTACGAGCAGTACTTC.

The chain recombines TRBV7-2 with TRBJ2-5, with 9 bases that match TRBD2. CDR1 and CDR2 from the germline V gene are SGHTA and FQGNSA. This CDR3 is built from 19 residues. V trimming: 5 bases; J trimming: 4 bases; junction bases outside the gene matches: 20. The CDR3 bases are TGTGCCAGCAGCCCAAGACGGCGGGGGGGCCGACTGCTTAGAGAGACCCAGTACTTC. Protein sequence: CASSPRRRGGRLLRETQYF.

V is TRBV29-1 and J is TRBJ1-1; D uncertain. Trimming took off 7 bases at V and 4 bases at J, with 16 bases between the two ends. CDR1 and CDR2 (germline): SQVTM, ANQGSEA. This CDR3 is 13 amino acids long. CDR3 region: CSASGAVGTEAFF. The CDR3 coding sequence is TGCAGCGCCTCTGGAGCTGTAGGCACTGAAGCTTTCTTT.

The rearrangement links TRBV5-5 to TRBJ2-2; 7 bases map to TRBD1. The CDR3 is made up of 12 amino acids. The V segment lost 8 bases and the J segment 6 bases; nucleotides outside the gene matches: 4. The V gene's germline CDR1 is SGHKS and CDR2 YYEKEE (reference sequence). In DNA, the CDR3 is TGTGCCAGTCTAGACAGGGCCGGGGAGCTGTTTTTT. This encodes CASLDRAGELFF.

The rearrangement links TRBV19 to TRBJ1-3; D remains unclear. The CDR3 length is 14 residues. The V gene's germline CDR1 is LNHDA and CDR2 SQIVND (reference sequence). The V end was cut by 7 bases, the J end by 0 bases, with 10 bases between. CDR3 in DNA: TGTGCCAGTACCCCGACGGTCTCTGGAAACACCATATATTTT. Protein product: CASTPTVSGNTIYF.

In its sample, this clone was seen once. The chain uses TRBV5-8 and TRBJ1-5; D gene ambiguous. There are 15 residues in the CDR3. Germline-derived CDR1 and CDR2 are SGHTS and YDEGEE. V was pared by 2 bases and J by 6 bases, with 15 bases between. Here the CDR3 reads CASSLEGFRSQPQHF. The CDR3 DNA is TGTGCCAGCAGCTTAGAGGGCTTCAGGAGTCAGCCCCAGCATTTT.

CDR3 region: CASSYSKGGTGEKLFF. CDR3 nucleotide sequence: TGTGCCAGCAGTTACTCGAAGGGGGGGACAGGAGAAAAACTGTTTTTT. The chain uses TRBV6-5 and TRBJ1-4; 8 positions match TRBD1. In germline, CDR1 is MNHEY, CDR2 SVGAGI. The junction had 8 bases not matched to a gene; V was cut back by 0 bases and J by 8 bases. This CDR3 region has 16 residues.

The chain combines TRBV5-1 with TRBJ2-3, with 7 bases aligning to TRBD1. CDR3 size: 16 residues. V lost 2 bases, J lost 5 bases, and 11 bases stayed unmatched. Per the germline V gene, CDR1 is SGHRS and CDR2 is YFSETQ. CDR3 amino acids: CASSLIEGALVDTQYF. CDR3 DNA: TGCGCCAGCAGCTTAATCGAGGGGGCGCTTGTAGATACGCAGTATTTT.

The chain has TRBV21-1 and TRBJ2-1; the table's D call, TRBD2, has no DNA check behind it. TRBV21-1 is a known pseudogene. The CDR3 contains 15 residues. The CDR3 is CASKGLAGADNEQFF. Here the CDR3 DNA reads TGTGCCAGCAAGGGACTAGCGGGGGCGGACAATGAGCAGTTCTTC.

In regard to this clone: The sample carries other DNA sequences with the same CDR3. V and J are TRBV29-1 and TRBJ1-5; 11 nucleotides match TRBD1. The ends lost 3 bases at V and 7 bases at J; junction bases unmatched: 2. The germline V gene has CDR1 SQVTM and CDR2 ANQGSEA. This CDR3 contains 13 residues. The CDR3 coding sequence is TGCAGCGTTGAGGGACAGGGGGACCAGCCCCAGCATTTT. Translation: CSVEGQGDQPQHF.

With respect to this clone: An end of the junction differs from the germline gene, which may be a read error. V usage is TRBV6-5 and J usage is TRBJ1-4, with a tentative D call TRBD1 (5 bases). The CDR3 spans 13 residues. The germline CDR1 and CDR2 sequences are MNHEY and SVGAGI. This CDR3 is CASGGGPKEKLFF. In nucleotides, the CDR3 is TGTGCCAGCGGGGGAGGACCTAAGGAAAAACTGTTTTTT.

The V gene is TRBV5-1, the J gene TRBJ2-1; possibly TRBD2 for D (5 bases). Germline V lookup: CDR1 SGHRS, CDR2 YFSETQ. Trimming pared 1 base from V and 9 bases from J, leaving 11 bases between. This CDR3 contains 13 residues. The CDR3 nucleotides are TGCGCCAGCAGCTTGAGGAGAGGGCTTGAGCAGTTCTTC. Translated, it gives CASSLRRGLEQFF.

This clone was picked up a small number of times. J is TRBJ2-1 and V is TRBV6-4; D not resolved. This CDR3 comprises 13 residues. The V end was cut by 3 bases, the J end by 8 bases, with 11 bases between. The V gene's germline CDR1 is MRHNA and CDR2 SNTAGT. CDR3 protein: CASSDSIQHEQFF. Here the CDR3 DNA reads TGTGCCAGCAGTGATTCTATACAGCATGAGCAGTTCTTC.

The genes are TRBV18 and TRBJ2-2; 10 bases match TRBD1. Germline-derived CDR1 and CDR2 are KGHSH and LQKENI. The V and J ends lost 5 bases and 6 bases, in that order; junction bases with no gene match: 9. The CDR3 is made up of 16 amino acids. DNA of the CDR3: TGTGCCAGCTCAGCCGAGACAGGGGGCATTGCCGGGGAGCTGTTTTTT. It is translated as CASSAETGGIAGELFF.

The chain's CDR3 is CASSVGTSQETQYF. CDR3 coding DNA: TGTGCCAGCAGCGTAGGGACTAGCCAAGAGACCCAGTACTTC. The chain has TRBV6-6 and TRBJ2-5; TRBD2 matches at 8 bases. The CDR3 runs 14 residues. Unmatched junction bases numbered 4, after V lost 6 bases and J lost 1 base. CDR1 and CDR2 from the germline V gene are MNHNY and SVGAGI (reference sequence).

V gene TRBV6-5 combines with J gene TRBJ1-2; D is possibly TRBD1 (6 bases). V lost 4 bases and J lost 8, with 20 bases in between. CDR1 MNHEY and CDR2 SVGAGI come from the germline V gene. The CDR3 contains 15 residues. The CDR3 region has the DNA TGTGCCAGCAGTTTTATTGGCGACAGGTCGGGAGGCTACACCTTC. As protein: CASSFIGDRSGGYTF.

J is TRBJ2-1 and V is TRBV20-1; no firm D call. V was shortened by 6 bases and J by 9 bases, with 24 bases between the two germline ends. CDR3 length: 15 residues. CDR1 and CDR2 from the germline V gene are DFQATT and SNEGSKA (reference sequence). The CDR3 nucleotides are TGCAGTGCCAGTATCCAAGGCTTCCGGAATGCTGAGCAGTTCTTC. Translated, it gives CSASIQGFRNAEQFF.

The V and J genes are TRBV6-6 and TRBJ2-1, with D possibly TRBD2 on 5 matching bases. This CDR3 is built from 14 residues. CDR1 and CDR2 from the germline V gene are MNHNY and SVGAGI (reference sequence). Trimming took off 7 bases at V and 4 bases at J, with 14 bases between the two ends. The CDR3 sequence is CASTIVSDYNEQFF. The CDR3 DNA reads as TGTGCCAGCACTATCGTTAGCGATTACAATGAGCAGTTCTTC.

This clone was observed once. The rearrangement uses TRBV11-2 and TRBJ2-1, with 10 bases that match TRBD2. The V and J ends lost 5 bases and 4 bases, in that order; junction bases with no gene match: 5. Germline assignment: CDR1 SGHAT and CDR2 FQNNGV. The CDR3 is 15 amino acids. This CDR3 is CASSPLAGEYNEQFF. The CDR3 nucleotides are TGTGCCAGCAGCCCTCTAGCGGGGGAGTACAATGAGCAGTTCTTC.

This clone was picked up a small number of times. The CDR3 coding sequence is TGTGCCAGCAGCCATTCTAGGGGGGACGAGCAGTACTTC. This sequence encodes CASSHSRGDEQYF. The J gene is TRBJ2-7, the V gene TRBV3-1 (or the pseudogene TRBV3-2); perhaps D is TRBD1 or TRBD2 (6 bases each). CDR3 length: 13 residues. The V gene lost 3 bases and the J gene lost 5 bases, with 11 bases spanning the gap. CDR1 is LGHDT, CDR2 YNNKEL, per germline (reference sequence).

V and J are TRBV3-1 (or the pseudogene TRBV3-2) and TRBJ2-3, with 10 bases that match TRBD2. After removal of 8 bases from V and 2 bases from J, the junction contained 7 bases not matched to a gene. Germline loops: CDR1 LGHDT, CDR2 YNNKEL (reference sequence). The CDR3 sequence is 15 residues long. The CDR3 DNA reads TGTGCCAGCCAGGAAGCGGGGGGGAACACAGATACGCAGTATTTT. This encodes CASQEAGGNTDTQYF.

The J gene is TRBJ2-7, the V gene TRBV7-2; 10 bases agree with TRBD2. In germline, CDR1 is SGHTA, CDR2 FQGNSA. J gave up 0 bases and V 5 bases, and 7 bases lay outside the gene matches. The CDR3 contains 16 residues. CDR3 sequence: CASSPSPSGGSYEQYF. CDR3 sequence (DNA): TGTGCCAGCAGCCCATCCCCTAGCGGGGGCTCCTACGAGCAGTACTTC.

The chain is built from TRBV6-5 and TRBJ2-7; possible D gene TRBD2, 6 bases. The germline gives CDR1 MNHEY, CDR2 SVGAGI. V lost 7 bases, J lost 2 bases, and 15 bases lay in between. CDR3 length equals 14 residues. Here the CDR3 reads CASTPLGRTYEQYF. CDR3 nucleotides: TGTGCCAGCACCCCACTAGGGAGGACCTACGAGCAGTACTTC.

The gene calls are TRBV6-5 and TRBJ2-2, with D perhaps matching TRBD1 (5 bases). The germline V gene has CDR1 MNHEY and CDR2 SVGAGI. The CDR3 is 14 amino acids. V gave up 6 bases and J gave up 7 bases, with 15 bases separating them. The CDR3 nucleotides are TGTGCCAGCAGCTTCAGGGTAGTGAACGGGGAGCTGTTTTTT. Protein: CASSFRVVNGELFF.

This clone was seen just once. The gene calls are TRBV9 and TRBJ1-2, with D possibly matching TRBD1 (5 bases). V lost 0 bases and J lost 6, with 9 bases in between. CDR3 length: 13 residues. The germline V gene has CDR1 SGDLS and CDR2 YYNGEE. CDR3 in DNA: TGTGCCAGCAGCGTAGAAGAGGGGAATGGCTACACCTTC. It yields the protein CASSVEEGNGYTF.

The V and J genes are TRBV3-1 (or the pseudogene TRBV3-2) and TRBJ1-5, with unresolved D. The V end lost 3 bases, the J end lost 5 bases, and 14 bases lay between the germline ends. The CDR3 has 15 amino acids. CDR1 is LGHDT, CDR2 YNNKEL, per germline (reference sequence). The CDR3 is CASSQGPRADQPQHF. The CDR3 DNA is TGTGCCAGCAGCCAGGGCCCTAGAGCCGATCAGCCCCAGCATTTT.